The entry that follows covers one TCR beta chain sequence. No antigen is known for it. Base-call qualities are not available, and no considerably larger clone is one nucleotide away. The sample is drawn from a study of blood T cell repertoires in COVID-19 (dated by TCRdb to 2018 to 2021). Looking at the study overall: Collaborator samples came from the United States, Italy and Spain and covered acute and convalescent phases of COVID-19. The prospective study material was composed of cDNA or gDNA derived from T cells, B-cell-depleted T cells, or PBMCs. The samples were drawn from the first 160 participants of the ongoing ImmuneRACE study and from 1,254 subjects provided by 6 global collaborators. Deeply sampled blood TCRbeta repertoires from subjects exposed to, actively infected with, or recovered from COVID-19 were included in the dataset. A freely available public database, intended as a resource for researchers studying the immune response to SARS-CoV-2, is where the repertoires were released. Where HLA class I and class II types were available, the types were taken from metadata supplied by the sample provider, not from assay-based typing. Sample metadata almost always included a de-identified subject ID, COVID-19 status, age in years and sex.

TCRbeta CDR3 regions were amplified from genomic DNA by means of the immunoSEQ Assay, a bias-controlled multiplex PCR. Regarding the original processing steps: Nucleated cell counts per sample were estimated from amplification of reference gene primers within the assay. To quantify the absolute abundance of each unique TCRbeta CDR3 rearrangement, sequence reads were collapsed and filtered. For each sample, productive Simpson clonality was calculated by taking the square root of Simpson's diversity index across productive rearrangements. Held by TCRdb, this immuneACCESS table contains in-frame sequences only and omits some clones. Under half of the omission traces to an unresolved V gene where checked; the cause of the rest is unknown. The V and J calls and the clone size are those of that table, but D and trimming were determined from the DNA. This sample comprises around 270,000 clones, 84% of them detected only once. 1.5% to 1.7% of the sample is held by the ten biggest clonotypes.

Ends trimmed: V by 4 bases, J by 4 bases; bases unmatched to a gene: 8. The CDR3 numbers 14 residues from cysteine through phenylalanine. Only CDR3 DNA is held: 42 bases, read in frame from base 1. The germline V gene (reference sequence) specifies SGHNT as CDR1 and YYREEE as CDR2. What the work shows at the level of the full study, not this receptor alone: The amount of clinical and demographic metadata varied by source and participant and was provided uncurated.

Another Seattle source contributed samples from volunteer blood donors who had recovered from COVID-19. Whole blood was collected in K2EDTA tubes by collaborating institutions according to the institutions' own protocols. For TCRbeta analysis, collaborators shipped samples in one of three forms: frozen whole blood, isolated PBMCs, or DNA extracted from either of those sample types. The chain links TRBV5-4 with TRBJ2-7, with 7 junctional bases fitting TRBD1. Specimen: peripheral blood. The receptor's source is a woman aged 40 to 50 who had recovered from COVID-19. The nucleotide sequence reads TGTGCCAGCAGCCCCGGGACAGAAGTTTACGAGCAGTACTTC. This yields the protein CASSPGTEVYEQYF.